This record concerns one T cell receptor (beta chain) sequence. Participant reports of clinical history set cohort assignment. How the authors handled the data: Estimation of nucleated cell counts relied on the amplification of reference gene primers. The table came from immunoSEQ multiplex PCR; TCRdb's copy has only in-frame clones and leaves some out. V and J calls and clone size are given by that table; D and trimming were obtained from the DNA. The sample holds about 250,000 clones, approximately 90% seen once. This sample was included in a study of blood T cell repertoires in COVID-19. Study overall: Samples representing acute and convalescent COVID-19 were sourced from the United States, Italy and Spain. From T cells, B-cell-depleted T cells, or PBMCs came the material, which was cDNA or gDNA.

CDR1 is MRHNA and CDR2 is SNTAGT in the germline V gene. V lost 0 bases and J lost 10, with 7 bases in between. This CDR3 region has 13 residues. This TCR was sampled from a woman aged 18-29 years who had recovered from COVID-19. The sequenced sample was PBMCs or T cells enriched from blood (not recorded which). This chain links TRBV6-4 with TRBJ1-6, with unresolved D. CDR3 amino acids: CASSDSSVSPLHF. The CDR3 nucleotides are TGTGCCAGCAGTGACTCGTCAGTATCACCCCTCCACTTT.